Sequencing of this T cell receptor (beta chain) was carried out in a study of regulatory T cells in long-lasting Graves disease. Study context: Less than 3 months of antithyroid drugs had been taken by newly diagnosed Graves' patients.

CDR3 regions were amplified by Arm-PCR using iRepertoire HTBI primers to build TCR beta libraries. TCRdb recomputed calls from the multiplex PCR reads with MiXCR, one row per CDR3 protein. The sample includes roughly 410,000 distinct CDR3 sequences, about 15% of them seen just once. This clonotype was observed at least ten times. This CDR3 has 20 residues. Unmatched junction bases numbered 13, after V lost 4 bases and J lost 0 bases. CDR1 and CDR2 (germline): LNHDA, SQIVND (reference sequence). Noted time point: newly diagnosed GD, antithyroid drugs for less than 3 months. Isolated PBMC RNA provided the starting material for the TCR library. These data were also reused for a study on T cells in Graves' hyperthyroidism and ophthalmopathy. That paper adds: Patients having uncontrolled infection, another autoimmune disease, pregnancy or lactation were not included.

The chain couples TRBV19 to TRBJ1-5, with 12 bases aligning to TRBD1. The specimen was peripheral blood mononuclear cells (PBMCs), collected at new diagnosis, from a patient treated with antithyroid drugs. This clonotype originated in a woman aged 40 to 50 with Graves disease. CDR3: CASSREGQGAKSNSNQPQHF. CDR3 sequence (DNA): TGTGCCAGTAGTAGAGAGGGACAGGGGGCAAAATCTAATAGCAATCAGCCCCAGCATTTT.